The text below deals with one T cell receptor (beta chain). The data are from a study of T-cell memory formation after mild COVID-19. The ends were cut back, 10 bases at V and 0 bases at J, with 13 bases in the middle. CDR3 length equals 13 residues. Germline V gene sequence: CDR1 ENHRY, CDR2 SYGVKD. TCRdb passed the 5' RACE reads through MiXCR, listing each CDR3 protein once. The profile shows roughly 190,000 distinct CDR3 sequences, around 27% of them singletons. The specimen sequenced was PBMCs or a T cell subset sorted from them (not recorded which). The chain carries TRBV10-3 and TRBJ2-7; a possible D gene is TRBD1 (6 bases). This receptor was identified in an adult woman who had mild COVID-19 (a few samples of this study predate the infection). Cell type and time point are not known. The CDR3 nucleotides are TGTGCCACCGCACAGGGTATCTCCTACGAGCAGTACTTC. Amino acid sequence: CATAQGISYEQYF.